The present entry profiles one T cell receptor beta chain with its context. These data belong to a study of blood T cells in healthy people across ages. It was with a sample-barcoded 5' primer and a J-beta primer mix that a second PCR of about 6 to 12 cycles was run. One entry per CDR3 protein results from TCRdb running MiXCR on the 5' RACE reads. The profile shows roughly 1,500,000 distinct CDR3 sequences, 42% of them singletons. Germline V gene lookup returns CDR1 SEHNR and CDR2 FQNEAQ (reference sequence). The CDR3 has 17 residues. Trimming removed 10 bases at V and 0 bases at J, with 19 bases between.

Sequenced material: blood. The chain employs TRBV7-9 and TRBJ2-6; TRBD2 might be the D (5 bases). This TCR was recovered from a young woman in good health. CDR3 DNA sequence: TGTGCCATCCCAGGCGGGCGGAGAACCTCTGGGGCCAACGTCCTGACTTTC. Its translation is CAIPGGRRTSGANVLTF. Together with reference TRBV7-9 and TRBJ2-6, the CDR3 gives the full variable domain: DTGVSQNPRHKITKRGQNVTFRCDPISEHNRLYWYRQTLGQGPEFLTYFQNEAQLEKSRLLSDRFSAERPKGSFSTLEIQRTEQGDSAMYLCAIPGGRRTSGANVLTFGAGSRLTVL.